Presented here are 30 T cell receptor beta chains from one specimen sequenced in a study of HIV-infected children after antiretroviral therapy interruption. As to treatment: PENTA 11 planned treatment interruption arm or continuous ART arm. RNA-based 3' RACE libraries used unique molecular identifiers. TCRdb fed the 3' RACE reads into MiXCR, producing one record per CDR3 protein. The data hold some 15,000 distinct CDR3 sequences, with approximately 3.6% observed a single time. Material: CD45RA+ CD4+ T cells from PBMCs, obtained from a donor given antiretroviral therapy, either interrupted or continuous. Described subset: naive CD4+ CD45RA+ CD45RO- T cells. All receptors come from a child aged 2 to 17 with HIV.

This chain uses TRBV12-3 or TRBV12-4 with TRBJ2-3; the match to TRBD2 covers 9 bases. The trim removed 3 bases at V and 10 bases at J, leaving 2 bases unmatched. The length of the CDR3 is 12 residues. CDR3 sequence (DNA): TGTGCCAGCAGTTTGTCTAGCGGGGCGCAGTATTTT. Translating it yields CASSLSSGAQYF.

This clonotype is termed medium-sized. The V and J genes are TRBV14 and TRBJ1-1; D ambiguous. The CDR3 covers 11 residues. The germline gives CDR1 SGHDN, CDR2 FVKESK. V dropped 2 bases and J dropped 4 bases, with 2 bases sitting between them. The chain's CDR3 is CASSQFTEAFF. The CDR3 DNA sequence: TGTGCCAGCAGCCAATTCACTGAAGCTTTCTTT.

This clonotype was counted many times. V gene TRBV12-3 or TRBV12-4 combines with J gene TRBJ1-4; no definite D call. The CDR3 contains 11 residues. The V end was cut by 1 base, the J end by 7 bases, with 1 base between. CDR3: CASSLGEKLFF. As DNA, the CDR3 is TGTGCCAGCAGTTTAGGTGAAAAACTGTTTTTT.

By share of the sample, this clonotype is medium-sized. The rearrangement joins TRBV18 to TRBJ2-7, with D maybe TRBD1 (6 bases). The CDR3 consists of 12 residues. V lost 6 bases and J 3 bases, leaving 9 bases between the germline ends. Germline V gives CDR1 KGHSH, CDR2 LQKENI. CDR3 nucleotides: TGTGCCAGCTCGCAGGACAGCTACGAGCAGTACTTC. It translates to CASSQDSYEQYF.

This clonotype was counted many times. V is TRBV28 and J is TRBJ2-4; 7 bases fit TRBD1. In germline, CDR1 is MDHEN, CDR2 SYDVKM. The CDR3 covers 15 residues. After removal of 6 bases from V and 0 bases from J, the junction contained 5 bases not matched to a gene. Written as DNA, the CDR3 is TGTGCCAGCAGACCGACAGGGCTAGCCAAAAACATTCAGTACTTC. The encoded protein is CASRPTGLAKNIQYF.

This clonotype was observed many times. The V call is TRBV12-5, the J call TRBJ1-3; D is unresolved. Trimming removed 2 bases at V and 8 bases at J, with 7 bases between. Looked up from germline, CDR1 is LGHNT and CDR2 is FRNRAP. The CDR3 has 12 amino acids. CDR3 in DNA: TGTGCTAGTGGTTTGTCCGTTTACACCATATATTTT. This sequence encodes CASGLSVYTIYF.

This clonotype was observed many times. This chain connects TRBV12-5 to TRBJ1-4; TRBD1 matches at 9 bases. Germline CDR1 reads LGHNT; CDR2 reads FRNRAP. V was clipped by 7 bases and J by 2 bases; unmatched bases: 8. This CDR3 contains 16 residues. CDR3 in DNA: TGTGCTAGTGCTCCGGGACAGGGCGTTACTAATGAAAAACTGTTTTTT. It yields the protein CASAPGQGVTNEKLFF.

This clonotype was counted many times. The CDR3 nucleotides read TGTGCCAGCAGCTTAGTGTTAGTAGGGGATGAGCAGTTCTTC. The encoded protein is CASSLVLVGDEQFF. The chain couples TRBV11-2 to TRBJ2-1; perhaps TRBD1 as D (5 bases). Germline loops: CDR1 SGHAT, CDR2 FQNNGV. There are 14 residues in the CDR3. V was clipped by 1 base and J by 8 bases, with 12 bases between them.

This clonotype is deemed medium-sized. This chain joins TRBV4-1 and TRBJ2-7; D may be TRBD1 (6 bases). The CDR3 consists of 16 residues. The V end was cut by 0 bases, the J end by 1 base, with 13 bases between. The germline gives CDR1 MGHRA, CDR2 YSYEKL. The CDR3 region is CASSQDTGSISYEQYF. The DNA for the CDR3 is TGCGCCAGCAGCCAAGATACAGGGTCCATTTCCTACGAGCAGTACTTC.

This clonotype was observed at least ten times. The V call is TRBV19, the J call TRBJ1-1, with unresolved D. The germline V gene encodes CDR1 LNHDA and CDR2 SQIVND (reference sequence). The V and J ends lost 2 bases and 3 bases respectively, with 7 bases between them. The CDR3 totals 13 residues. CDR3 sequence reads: CASSISADTEAFF. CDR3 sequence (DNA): TGTGCCAGTAGTATAAGCGCGGACACTGAAGCTTTCTTT.

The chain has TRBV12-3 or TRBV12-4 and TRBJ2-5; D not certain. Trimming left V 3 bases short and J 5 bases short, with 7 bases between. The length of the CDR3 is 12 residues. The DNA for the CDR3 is TGTGCCAGCAGTTTCCGGGTGGAGACCCAGTACTTC. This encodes CASSFRVETQYF.

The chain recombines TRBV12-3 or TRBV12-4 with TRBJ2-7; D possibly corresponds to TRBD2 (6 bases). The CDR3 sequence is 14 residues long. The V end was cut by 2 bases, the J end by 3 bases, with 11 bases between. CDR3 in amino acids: CASSLRTTGYEQYF. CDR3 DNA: TGTGCCAGCAGTTTAAGGACTACCGGCTACGAGCAGTACTTC.

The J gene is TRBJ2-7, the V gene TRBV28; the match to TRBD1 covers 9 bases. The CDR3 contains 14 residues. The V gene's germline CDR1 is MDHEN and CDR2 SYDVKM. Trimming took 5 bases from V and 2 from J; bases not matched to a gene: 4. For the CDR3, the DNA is TGTGCCAGCAGTACGACAGGGGGAACCTACGAGCAGTACTTC. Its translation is CASSTTGGTYEQYF.

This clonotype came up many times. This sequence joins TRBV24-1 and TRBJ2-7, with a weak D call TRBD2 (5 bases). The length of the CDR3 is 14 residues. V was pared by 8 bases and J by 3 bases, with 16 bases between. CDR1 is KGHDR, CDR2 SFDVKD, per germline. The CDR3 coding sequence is TGTGCCACCATTTCGGACTGTAGAGGCTACGAGCAGTACTTC. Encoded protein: CATISDCRGYEQYF.

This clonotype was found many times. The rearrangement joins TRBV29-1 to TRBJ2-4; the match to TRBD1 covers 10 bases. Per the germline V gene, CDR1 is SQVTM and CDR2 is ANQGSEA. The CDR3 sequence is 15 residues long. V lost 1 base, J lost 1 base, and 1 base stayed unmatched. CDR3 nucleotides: TGCAGCGTTGAAGGGACAGGGGGGGCCAAAAACATTCAGTACTTC. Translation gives CSVEGTGGAKNIQYF.

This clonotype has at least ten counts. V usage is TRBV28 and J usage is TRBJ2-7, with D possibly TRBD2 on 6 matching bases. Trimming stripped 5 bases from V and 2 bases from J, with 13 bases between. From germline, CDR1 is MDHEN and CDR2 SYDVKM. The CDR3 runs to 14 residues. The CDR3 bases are TGTGCCAGCAGTCCAACTAGCCTCACCTACGAGCAGTACTTC. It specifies CASSPTSLTYEQYF.

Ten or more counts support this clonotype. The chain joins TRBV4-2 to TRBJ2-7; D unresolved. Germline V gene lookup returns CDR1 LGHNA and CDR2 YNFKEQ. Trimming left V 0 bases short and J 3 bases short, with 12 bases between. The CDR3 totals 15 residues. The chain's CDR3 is CASSQDLGEFYEQYF. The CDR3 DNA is TGTGCCAGCAGCCAAGATTTAGGAGAATTCTACGAGCAGTACTTC.

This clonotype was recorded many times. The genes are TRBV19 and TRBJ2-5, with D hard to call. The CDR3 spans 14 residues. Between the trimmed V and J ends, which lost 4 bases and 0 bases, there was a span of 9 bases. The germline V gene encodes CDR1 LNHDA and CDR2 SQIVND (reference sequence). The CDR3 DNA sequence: TGTGCCAGTAGTAAGGCCGGGTACCAAGAGACCCAGTACTTC. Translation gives CASSKAGYQETQYF.

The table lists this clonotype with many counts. CDR3 sequence reads: CASSRDRDGANVLTF. In DNA form, the CDR3 reads TGCGCCAGCAGCCGCGACAGGGACGGGGCCAACGTCCTGACTTTC. This sequence joins TRBV5-1 and TRBJ2-6; 7 bases match TRBD1. The CDR3 sequence is 15 residues long. In germline, CDR1 is SGHRS, CDR2 YFSETQ. With V trimmed by 4 bases and J by 4 bases, 5 bases remained unmatched. Together with reference TRBV5-1 and TRBJ2-6, the CDR3 gives the full variable domain: KAGVTQTPRYLIKTRGQQVTLSCSPISGHRSVSWYQQTPGQGLQFLFEYFSETQRNKGNFPGRFSGRQFSNSRSEMNVSTLELGDSALYLCASSRDRDGANVLTFGAGSRLTVL.

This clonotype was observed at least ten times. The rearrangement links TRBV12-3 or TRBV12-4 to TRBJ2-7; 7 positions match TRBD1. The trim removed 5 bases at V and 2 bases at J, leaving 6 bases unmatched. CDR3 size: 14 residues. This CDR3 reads CASSIRQGPYEQYF. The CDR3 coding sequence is TGTGCCAGCAGTATACGACAGGGCCCCTACGAGCAGTACTTC.

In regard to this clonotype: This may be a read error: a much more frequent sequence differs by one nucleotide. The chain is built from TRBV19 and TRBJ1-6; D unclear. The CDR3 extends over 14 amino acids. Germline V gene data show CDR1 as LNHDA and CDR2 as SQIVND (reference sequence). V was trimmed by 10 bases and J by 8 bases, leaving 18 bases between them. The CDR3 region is CATPPEGTYSPLHF. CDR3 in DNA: TGTGCCACCCCCCCGGAGGGAACGTATTCACCCCTCCACTTT.

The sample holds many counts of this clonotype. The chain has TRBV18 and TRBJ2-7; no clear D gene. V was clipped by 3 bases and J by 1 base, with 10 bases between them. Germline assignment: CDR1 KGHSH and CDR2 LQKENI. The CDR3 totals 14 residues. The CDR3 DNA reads TGTGCCAGCTCACCGGAAGCGTTATCCTACGAGCAGTACTTC. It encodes CASSPEALSYEQYF.

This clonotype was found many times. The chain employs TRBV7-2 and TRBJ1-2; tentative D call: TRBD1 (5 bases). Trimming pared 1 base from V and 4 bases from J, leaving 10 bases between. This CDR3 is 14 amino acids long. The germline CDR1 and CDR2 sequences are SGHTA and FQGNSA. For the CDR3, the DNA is TGTGCCAGCAGCTTAGGGGGCCGGGGCTATGGCTACACCTTC. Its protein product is CASSLGGRGYGYTF.

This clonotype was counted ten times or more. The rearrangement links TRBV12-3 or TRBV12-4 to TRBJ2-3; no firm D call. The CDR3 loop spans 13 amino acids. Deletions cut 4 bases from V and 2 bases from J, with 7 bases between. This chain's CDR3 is CASSSDSTDTQYF. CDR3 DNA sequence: TGTGCCAGCAGTTCCGACTCCACAGATACGCAGTATTTT.

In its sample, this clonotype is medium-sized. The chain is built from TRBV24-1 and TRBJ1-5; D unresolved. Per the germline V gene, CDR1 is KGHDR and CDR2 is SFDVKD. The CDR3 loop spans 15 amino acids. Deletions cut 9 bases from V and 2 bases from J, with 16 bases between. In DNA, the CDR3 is TGTGCCACCTGTGCTGGGCCAAAGGGCAATCAGCCCCAGCATTTT. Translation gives CATCAGPKGNQPQHF.

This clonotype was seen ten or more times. The DNA for the CDR3 is TGTGCCAGCAGTTTTCAGGATTCGTCCTACAATGAGCAGTTCTTC. It translates to CASSFQDSSYNEQFF. This chain connects TRBV12-3 or TRBV12-4 to TRBJ2-1; D is ambiguous. This CDR3 region has 15 residues. The germline V and J ends were trimmed by 3 bases and 1 base, with 10 bases remaining between them.

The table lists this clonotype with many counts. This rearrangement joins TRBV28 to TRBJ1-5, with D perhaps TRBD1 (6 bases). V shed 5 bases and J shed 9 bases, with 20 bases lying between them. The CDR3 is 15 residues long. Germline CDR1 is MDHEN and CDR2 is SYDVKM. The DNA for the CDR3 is TGTGCCAGCAGTGTCCGGGACACTCCAACTCGGCCCCAGCATTTT. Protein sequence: CASSVRDTPTRPQHF.

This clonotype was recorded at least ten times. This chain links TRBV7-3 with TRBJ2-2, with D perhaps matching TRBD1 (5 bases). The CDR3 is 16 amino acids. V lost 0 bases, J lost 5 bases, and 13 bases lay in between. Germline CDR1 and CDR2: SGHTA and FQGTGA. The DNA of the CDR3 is TGTGCCAGCAGCTTAACAGCAGGGTTGGGGACCGGGGAGCTGTTTTTT. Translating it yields CASSLTAGLGTGELFF.

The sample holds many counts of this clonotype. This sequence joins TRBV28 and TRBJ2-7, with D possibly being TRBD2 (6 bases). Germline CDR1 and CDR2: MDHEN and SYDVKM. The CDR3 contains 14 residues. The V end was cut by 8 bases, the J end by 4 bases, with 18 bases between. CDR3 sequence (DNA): TGTGCCAGCTCCCCTGGGGGGTCGAATTACGAGCAGTACTTC. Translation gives CASSPGGSNYEQYF.

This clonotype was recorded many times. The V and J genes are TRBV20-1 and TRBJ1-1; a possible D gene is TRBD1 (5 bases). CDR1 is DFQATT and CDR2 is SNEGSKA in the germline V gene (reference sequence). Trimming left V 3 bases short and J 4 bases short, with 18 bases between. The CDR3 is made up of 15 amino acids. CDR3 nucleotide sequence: TGCAGTGCTAGTTATTGGGACCTGGAGGGCACTGAAGCTTTCTTT. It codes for CSASYWDLEGTEAFF.